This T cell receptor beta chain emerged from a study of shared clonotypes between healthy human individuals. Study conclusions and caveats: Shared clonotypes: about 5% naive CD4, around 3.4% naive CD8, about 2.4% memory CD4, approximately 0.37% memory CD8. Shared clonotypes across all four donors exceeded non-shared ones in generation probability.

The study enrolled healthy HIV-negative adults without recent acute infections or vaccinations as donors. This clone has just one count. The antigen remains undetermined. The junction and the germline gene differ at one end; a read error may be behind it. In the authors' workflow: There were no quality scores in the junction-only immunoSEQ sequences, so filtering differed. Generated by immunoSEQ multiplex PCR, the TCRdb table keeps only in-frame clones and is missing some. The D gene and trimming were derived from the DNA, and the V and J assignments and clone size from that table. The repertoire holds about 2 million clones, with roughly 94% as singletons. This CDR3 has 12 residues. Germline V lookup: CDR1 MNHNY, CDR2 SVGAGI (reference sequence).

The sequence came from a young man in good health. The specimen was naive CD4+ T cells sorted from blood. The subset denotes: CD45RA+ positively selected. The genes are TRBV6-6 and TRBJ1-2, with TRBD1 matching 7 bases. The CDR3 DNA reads TGTGCCAGCAGTTCGCAGGGGGAAGCTGGGGCCTTC. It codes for CASSSQGEAGAF.